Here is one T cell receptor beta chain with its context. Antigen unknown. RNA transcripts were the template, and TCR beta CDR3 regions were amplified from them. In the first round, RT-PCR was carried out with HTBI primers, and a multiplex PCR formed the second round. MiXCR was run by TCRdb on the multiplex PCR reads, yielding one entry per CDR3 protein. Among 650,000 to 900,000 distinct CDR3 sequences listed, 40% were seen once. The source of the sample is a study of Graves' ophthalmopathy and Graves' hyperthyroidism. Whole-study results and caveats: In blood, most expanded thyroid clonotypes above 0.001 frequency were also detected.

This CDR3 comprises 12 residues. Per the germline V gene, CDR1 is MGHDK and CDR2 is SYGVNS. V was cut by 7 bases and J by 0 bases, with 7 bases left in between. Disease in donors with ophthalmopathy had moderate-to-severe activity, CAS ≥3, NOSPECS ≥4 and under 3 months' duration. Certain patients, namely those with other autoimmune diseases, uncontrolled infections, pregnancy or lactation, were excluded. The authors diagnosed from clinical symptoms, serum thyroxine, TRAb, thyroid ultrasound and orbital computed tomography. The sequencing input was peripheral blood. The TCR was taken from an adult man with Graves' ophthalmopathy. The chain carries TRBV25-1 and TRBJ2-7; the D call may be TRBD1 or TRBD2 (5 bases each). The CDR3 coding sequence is TGTGCCAGCAAGGGGAGCTCCTACGAGCAGTACTTC. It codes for CASKGSSYEQYF.